The 15 T cell receptor beta chains listed next were all sequenced from one sample in a study of blood T cell repertoires in COVID-19. The table came from immunoSEQ multiplex PCR; TCRdb's copy has only in-frame clones and leaves some out. The top ten hold approximately 5% of the sample, which has 120,000 to 150,000 clones, over 65% seen once. Sample: peripheral blood. These receptors all come from a human donor in a cohort sampled during active COVID-19.

Of note for this clone: Additional DNA sequences in this sample encode the identical CDR3. The V gene is TRBV5-1, the J gene TRBJ1-1; 7 bases are a match to TRBD1. The germline gives CDR1 SGHRS, CDR2 YFSETQ. The length of the CDR3 is 14 residues. The trim removed 3 bases at V and 0 bases at J, leaving 2 bases unmatched. The CDR3 sequence: CASSSGQLNTEAFF. Written as DNA, the CDR3 is TGCGCCAGCAGCTCGGGACAGTTGAACACTGAAGCTTTCTTT.

V gene TRBV19 combines with J gene TRBJ2-1; TRBD2 is a possible D gene (6 bases). V lost 3 bases and J lost 7, with 22 bases in between. There are 17 residues in the CDR3. Germline-derived CDR1 and CDR2 are LNHDA and SQIVND (reference sequence). CDR3 region: CASSMSLLGGAGNEQFF. DNA for the CDR3: TGTGCCAGTAGTATGAGTCTTCTTGGGGGTGCGGGAAATGAGCAGTTCTTC.

V usage is TRBV6-6 and J usage is TRBJ1-3, with no clear D. Germline V gene lookup returns CDR1 MNHNY and CDR2 SVGAGI (reference sequence). Trimming left V 4 bases short and J 0 bases short, with 7 bases between. The CDR3 is 14 residues long. CDR3 coding DNA: TGTGCCAGCAGTTTCGCGAGCTCTGGAAACACCATATATTTT. Protein product: CASSFASSGNTIYF.

The CDR3 nucleotides read TGTGCCAGTAGTTCCCATAGGGCGGGAGGAGGCAATGAGCAGTTCTTC. Encoded protein: CASSSHRAGGGNEQFF. This chain links TRBV19 with TRBJ2-1, with 8 nucleotides matching TRBD2. V shed 5 bases and J 6 bases; nucleotides not matched to a gene: 12. The CDR3 covers 16 residues. The germline gives CDR1 LNHDA, CDR2 SQIVND (reference sequence).

This clone was detected once. This rearrangement joins TRBV19 to TRBJ1-4; 9 bases fit TRBD1. Germline V gene lookup returns CDR1 LNHDA and CDR2 SQIVND (reference sequence). CDR3 length: 14 amino acids. Losses at the gene ends were 6 bases for V and 12 bases for J; bases not matched to a gene: 11. The chain's CDR3 is CASSIGTGLKELFF. The CDR3, as DNA: TGTGCCAGTAGCATCGGGACAGGGTTAAAGGAACTGTTTTTT.

The chain has TRBV6-1 and TRBJ1-4; D possibly corresponds to TRBD1 (6 bases). The CDR3 is 12 residues long. Germline V gives CDR1 MNHNS, CDR2 SASEGT. V dropped 3 bases and J dropped 8 bases, with 7 bases sitting between them. For the CDR3, the DNA is TGTGCCAGCAGTGACGACAGGGAAAAACTGTTTTTT. As protein: CASSDDREKLFF.

The V gene is TRBV12-5, the J gene TRBJ1-5, with 11 positions matching TRBD1. J was trimmed by 6 bases and V by 4 bases; bases with no gene match: 5. The length of the CDR3 is 15 residues. The germline gives CDR1 LGHNT, CDR2 FRNRAP. The CDR3: CASGSGQGAFQPQHF. The CDR3 DNA reads as TGTGCTAGTGGTTCAGGACAGGGGGCTTTTCAGCCCCAGCATTTT.

This rearrangement joins TRBV21-1 to TRBJ2-7; the D call in the table, TRBD2, was not verified against the DNA. TRBV21-1 is recorded as a pseudogene. The CDR3 is made up of 20 amino acids. As DNA, the CDR3 is TGTGCCAGCAGCAAACGCGAGGGAGCGGGATTCCCCCTGGTGGTCTACGAGCAGTACGTC. Translated: CASSKREGAGFPLVVYEQYV.

V gene TRBV5-4 combines with J gene TRBJ2-1, with TRBD2 as a possible D gene (5 bases). The CDR3 consists of 15 residues. From germline, CDR1 is SGHNT and CDR2 YYREEE (reference sequence). The V gene lost 3 bases and the J gene lost 7 bases, with 17 bases spanning the gap. DNA of the CDR3: TGTGCCAGCAGCTCTCGGACTGAGTCCCGTAATGAGCAGTTCTTC. The encoded protein is CASSSRTESRNEQFF.

V usage is TRBV9 and J usage is TRBJ2-1; possible D gene TRBD2, 5 bases. This CDR3 is built from 14 residues. V lost 0 bases and J lost 6, with 10 bases in between. Germline V gene data show CDR1 as SGDLS and CDR2 as YYNGEE. CDR3: CASSVETLANEQFF. In nucleotides, the CDR3 is TGTGCCAGCAGCGTAGAGACCCTAGCCAATGAGCAGTTCTTC.

The genes are TRBV9 and TRBJ2-7, with D possibly matching TRBD1 (5 bases). Germline CDR1 and CDR2: SGDLS and YYNGEE. With 0 bases removed from V and 6 bases from J, the gap between germline ends came to 13 bases. This CDR3 comprises 14 residues. The CDR3 DNA follows: TGTGCCAGCAGCGTAGGGGCACAGGAGACCGAGCAGTACTTC. It yields the protein CASSVGAQETEQYF. Looking up the rest from reference TRBV9 and TRBJ2-7 gives the full variable domain: DSGVTQTPKHLITATGQRVTLRCSPRSGDLSVYWYQQSLDQGLQFLIQYYNGEERAKGNILERFSAQQFPDLHSELNLSSLELGDSALYFCASSVGAQETEQYFGPGTRLTVT.

The chain links TRBV5-1 to TRBJ1-1; possibly TRBD1 for D (6 bases). The CDR3 is 13 amino acids. CDR1 SGHRS and CDR2 YFSETQ come from the germline V gene. V was trimmed by 0 bases and J by 5 bases, leaving 8 bases between them. The CDR3 is CASSLATGTEAFF. DNA for the CDR3: TGCGCCAGCAGCTTGGCCACAGGGACTGAAGCTTTCTTT.

This chain uses TRBV4-1 with TRBJ2-5; possible D gene TRBD1, 5 bases. Germline loops: CDR1 MGHRA, CDR2 YSYEKL. V was trimmed by 3 bases and J by 1 base, leaving 12 bases between them. The CDR3 sequence is 15 residues long. CDR3 DNA sequence: TGCGCCAGCAGCCAGCGGTTTGACAGCCAAGAGACCCAGTACTTC. It encodes CASSQRFDSQETQYF.

Of note for this clone: This CDR3 is also generated by other DNA sequences in the sample. This chain uses TRBV3-1 (or the pseudogene TRBV3-2) with TRBJ2-7; 11 positions match TRBD2. Germline V gene data show CDR1 as LGHDT and CDR2 as YNNKEL (reference sequence). V trimming: 0 bases; J trimming: 4 bases; junction bases outside the gene matches: 5. This CDR3 is 16 amino acids long. The CDR3 spells CASSQDRTSGGYEQYF. Written as DNA, the CDR3 is TGTGCCAGCAGCCAAGACCGTACTAGCGGGGGTTACGAGCAGTACTTC.

The chain has TRBV5-1 and TRBJ1-4, with 12 nucleotides matching TRBD1. Unmatched junction bases numbered 9, after V lost 4 bases and J lost 5 bases. This CDR3 has 17 amino acids. Germline V gene lookup returns CDR1 SGHRS and CDR2 YFSETQ. CDR3 in DNA: TGCGCCAGCAGCCAATCCGGGACAGGGGGCTGGAATGAAAAACTGTTTTTT. Protein: CASSQSGTGGWNEKLFF.